This T cell receptor beta chain derives from a study of OX40 agonist ivuxolimab in advanced cancers. The wider study: An anti-OX40 (CD134) antibody with agonistic activity, ivuxolimab, was administered to patients.

Study conclusions and caveats: Circulating CD4+ and CD8+ T cells showed clonal expansion by week 6 at 0.1 to 3.0 mg/kg.

Blood was sampled at baseline, cycle 4 day 1, and cycle 7 day 1. Remarks on this clone: What it recognizes is unknown.

Repertoires were generated with immunoSEQ multiplex PCR, while TCRdb's copy carries only in-frame clones and drops some. Altogether over 50,000 clones are present, around 89% being singletons, with the ten largest covering 15% to 20%. V was cut by 4 bases and J by 3 bases, with 11 bases left in between. The CDR3 contains 14 residues. Germline CDR1 reads SGHDT; CDR2 reads YYEEEE. The sequenced sample was CD4+ or CD8+ T cells sorted from blood, obtained in a trial of the OX40 agonist ivuxolimab. The sequence was collected from an adult with an advanced solid tumor such as melanoma, head and neck, liver or kidney cancer. This chain links TRBV5-6 with TRBJ1-5, with D possibly being TRBD1 (6 bases). The CDR3 here is CASSPQGFNQPQHF. The CDR3 bases are TGTGCCAGCAGCCCACAGGGTTTCAATCAGCCCCAGCATTTT.